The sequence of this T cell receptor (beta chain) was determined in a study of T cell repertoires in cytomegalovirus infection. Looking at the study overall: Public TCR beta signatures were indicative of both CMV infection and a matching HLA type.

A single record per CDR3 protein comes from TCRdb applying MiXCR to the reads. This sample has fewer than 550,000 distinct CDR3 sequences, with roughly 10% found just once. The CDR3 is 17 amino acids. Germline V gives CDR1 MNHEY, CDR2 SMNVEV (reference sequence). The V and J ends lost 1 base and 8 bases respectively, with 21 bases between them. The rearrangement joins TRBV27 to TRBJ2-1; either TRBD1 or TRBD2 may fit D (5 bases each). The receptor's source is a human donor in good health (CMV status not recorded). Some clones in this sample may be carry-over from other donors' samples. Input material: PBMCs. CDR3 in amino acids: CASSLLLVGEGWDEQFF. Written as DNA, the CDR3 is TGTGCCAGCAGTTTATTGCTCGTGGGGGAAGGTTGGGATGAGCAGTTCTTC.